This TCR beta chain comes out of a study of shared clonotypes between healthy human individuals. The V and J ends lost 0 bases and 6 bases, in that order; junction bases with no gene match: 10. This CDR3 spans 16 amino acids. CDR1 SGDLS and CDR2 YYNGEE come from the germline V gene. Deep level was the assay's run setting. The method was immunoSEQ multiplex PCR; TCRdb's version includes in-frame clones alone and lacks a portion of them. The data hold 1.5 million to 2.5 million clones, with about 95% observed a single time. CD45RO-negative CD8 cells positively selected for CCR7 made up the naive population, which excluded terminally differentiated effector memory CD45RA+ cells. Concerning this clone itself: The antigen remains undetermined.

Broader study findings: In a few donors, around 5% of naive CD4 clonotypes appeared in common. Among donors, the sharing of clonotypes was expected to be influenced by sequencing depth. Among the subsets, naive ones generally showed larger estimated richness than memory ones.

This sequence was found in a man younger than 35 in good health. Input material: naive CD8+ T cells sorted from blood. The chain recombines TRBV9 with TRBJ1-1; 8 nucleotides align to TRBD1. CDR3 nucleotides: TGTGCCAGCAGCGTAGAACCGGACAGGGAAGGAGCTGAAGCTTTCTTT. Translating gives CASSVEPDREGAEAFF.